This T cell receptor beta chain was profiled in a study of blood T cells in healthy people across ages. The use of a sample-barcoded 5' primer and a J-beta primer mix characterized a second PCR of about 6 to 11 cycles. In TCRdb, the 5' RACE reads were re-called with MiXCR into one record per CDR3 protein. The profile shows approximately 780,000 distinct CDR3 sequences, about 26% of them singletons. This clonotype was seen a few times. Its antigen is not identified. Study-wide findings and caveats: PBMCs that were unsorted prevented a conclusive naive versus antigen-experienced comparison. Compared with aged donors, long-lived donors showed fewer expanded clones, suggesting selection.

The same sample was also used in a study of T cells of mothers and their children.

The specimen was blood. The receptor comes from a boy younger than 18 in good health.

CDR3 bases: TGCAGTGCTAGAGCCCGTTCGGGGAACACTGAAGCTTTCTTT. Translated, it gives CSARARSGNTEAFF. The chain combines TRBV20-1 with TRBJ1-1; the D is unclear. CDR1 DFQATT and CDR2 SNEGSKA come from the germline V gene (reference sequence). The V end was cut by 1 base, the J end by 1 base, with 10 bases between. CDR3 size: 14 residues.